This T cell receptor beta chain was obtained from a study of regulatory T cells in long-lasting Graves disease. Study-wide findings and caveats: Gene preferences differed: TRBV28, TRBJ1-2, TRBJ2-5 in persistent cases.

Libraries of TCR beta came from iRepertoire HTBI primers plus Arm-PCR of CDR3 regions. TCRdb fed the multiplex PCR reads into MiXCR, producing one record per CDR3 protein. The sample carries 550,000 or so distinct CDR3 sequences, 12% recorded once. Time point reported: newly diagnosed GD, antithyroid drugs for less than 3 months. Preparation of the TCR library used RNA extracted from PBMCs. A word on this clonotype: Its antigen is not identified.

The CDR3 is 14 amino acids. The V segment lost 6 bases and the J segment 5 bases; nucleotides outside the gene matches: 7. CDR1 is SNHLY, CDR2 FYNNEI, per germline. Another study also made use of these data, one on T cells in Graves' hyperthyroidism and ophthalmopathy. That paper states: In the first-round RT-PCR of the TCR CDR3, the HTBI primer set was used. Researchers report that a 13 V-J model separated ophthalmopathy from stable hyperthyroidism.

V and J are TRBV2 and TRBJ2-5; TRBD1 agrees at 9 bases. The material sequenced was peripheral blood mononuclear cells (PBMCs), taken at new diagnosis, from a patient treated with antithyroid drugs. The clonotype originates from a woman in her twenties or thirties with Graves disease. CDR3: CASSRDRATETQYF. The CDR3 DNA follows: TGTGCCAGCAGCCGGGACAGGGCAACGGAGACCCAGTACTTC.